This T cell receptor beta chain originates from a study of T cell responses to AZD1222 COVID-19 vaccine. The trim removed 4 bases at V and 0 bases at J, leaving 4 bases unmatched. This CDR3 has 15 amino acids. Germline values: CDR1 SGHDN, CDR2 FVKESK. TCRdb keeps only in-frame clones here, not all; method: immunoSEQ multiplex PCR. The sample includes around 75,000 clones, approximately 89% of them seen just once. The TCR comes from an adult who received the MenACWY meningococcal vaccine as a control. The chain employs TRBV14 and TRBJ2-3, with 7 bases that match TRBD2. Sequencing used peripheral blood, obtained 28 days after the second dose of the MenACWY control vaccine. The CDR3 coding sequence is TGTGCCAGCAGCCGCCCGGGACTAAGCACAGATACGCAGTATTTT. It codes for CASSRPGLSTDTQYF.